The 10 T cell receptor beta chains below all came from one sample that was sequenced in a study of post-analysis software for immune sequencing data. Study-wide results and limits: Relative to controls, patients had 4 or 5 TRBV segments at higher frequency, with TRBV5-6, TRBV5-1 and TRBV20-1 among these.

Researchers reported that TCR beta cDNA libraries carried unique molecular identifiers. One entry per CDR3 protein results from TCRdb running MiXCR on the PCR reads. The data show roughly 620,000 distinct CDR3 sequences, around 47% seen once. Their antigens remain unidentified. Specimen: blood. Every receptor here comes from a girl aged 10 to 17 with multiple sclerosis.

This clonotype was counted once. The J gene is TRBJ1-1, the V gene TRBV11-3; D remains unclear. With 2 bases removed from V and 11 bases from J, the gap between germline ends came to 9 bases. Germline-derived CDR1 and CDR2 are SGHNT and YENEEA. This CDR3 has 11 residues. CDR3 sequence reads: CASSLTTWAFF. The CDR3 nucleotides are TGTGCCAGCAGCTTAACGACCTGGGCTTTCTTT.

This chain joins TRBV7-2 and TRBJ2-3; no firm D call. This CDR3 has 14 amino acids. V lost 1 base, J lost 6 bases, and 11 bases lay in between. The germline gives CDR1 SGHTA, CDR2 FQGNSA. The CDR3 region has the DNA TGTGCCAGCAGCTTAGGGTCAGAAAGGGATACGCAGTATTTT. The encoded protein is CASSLGSERDTQYF.

CDR3 loop: CASSLAGNSGYNEQFF. DNA of the CDR3: TGCGCCAGCAGCTTGGCCGGAAATAGCGGATACAATGAGCAGTTCTTC. This sequence joins TRBV5-1 and TRBJ2-1; D may be TRBD2 (6 bases). The V end was cut by 0 bases, the J end by 4 bases, with 14 bases between. CDR1 and CDR2 from the germline V gene are SGHRS and YFSETQ. The CDR3 has 16 amino acids.

This clonotype was observed a handful of times. The V and J genes are TRBV29-1 and TRBJ2-1; perhaps TRBD1 as D (5 bases). Trimming removed 2 bases at V and 5 bases at J, with 13 bases between. This CDR3 has 14 residues. Germline-derived CDR1 and CDR2 are SQVTM and ANQGSEA. This CDR3 is CSVENRLGNNEQFF. CDR3 DNA sequence: TGCAGCGTTGAAAACAGGTTGGGAAACAATGAGCAGTTCTTC.

The rearrangement joins TRBV14 to TRBJ1-2; D gene unclear. Trimming removed 4 bases at V and 0 bases at J, with 9 bases between. From germline, CDR1 is SGHDN and CDR2 FVKESK. The CDR3 sequence is 14 residues long. Here the CDR3 reads CASSPGSTNYGYTF. The CDR3 region has the DNA TGTGCCAGCAGCCCCGGGTCCACTAACTATGGCTACACCTTC.

The V call is TRBV5-1, the J call TRBJ2-2; 8 bases are a match to TRBD1. Germline assignment: CDR1 SGHRS and CDR2 YFSETQ. This CDR3 is built from 13 residues. The ends lost 7 bases at V and 3 bases at J; junction bases unmatched: 2. The CDR3: CASHRGDTGELFF. DNA for the CDR3: TGCGCCAGCCACAGGGGGGACACCGGGGAGCTGTTTTTT.

In nucleotides, the CDR3 is TGTGCCAGCAGCTTAGAACAGGGACAAGAGACCCAGTACTTC. The encoded protein is CASSLEQGQETQYF. The rearrangement uses TRBV7-9 and TRBJ2-5, with D possibly TRBD1 on 6 matching bases. The CDR3 runs to 14 residues. V was pared by 1 base and J by 2 bases, with 8 bases between. Germline CDR1 SEHNR, CDR2 FQNEAQ (reference sequence).

The CDR3 nucleotides are TGTGCCAGCAGCCGACAGGGTCAGACTTCTTCTGGCTACACCTTC. It yields the protein CASSRQGQTSSGYTF. This chain uses TRBV14 with TRBJ1-2; 7 bases map to TRBD1. The CDR3 extends over 15 amino acids. The junction had 12 bases not matched to a gene; V was cut back by 4 bases and J by 7 bases. CDR1 SGHDN and CDR2 FVKESK come from the germline V gene.

The V call is TRBV7-6, the J call TRBJ2-2; 7 nucleotides match TRBD1. The V gene end was trimmed by 5 bases and the J gene end by 6 bases; junction bases not matched to a gene: 9. This CDR3 contains 15 residues. Germline V gene sequence: CDR1 SGHVS, CDR2 FNYEAQ. The CDR3 DNA is TGTGCCAGCAGCACCCCCGGGACAGCGGCCGGGGAGCTGTTTTTT. It encodes CASSTPGTAAGELFF.

This clonotype turned up a few times. The chain has TRBV7-9 and TRBJ2-7; the D is unclear. The V end lost 4 bases, the J end lost 6 bases, and 7 bases lay between the germline ends. Germline CDR1 reads SEHNR; CDR2 reads FQNEAQ (reference sequence). The CDR3 sequence is 11 residues long. CDR3 in amino acids: CASSSPTEQYF. The CDR3 DNA is TGTGCCAGCAGCTCACCGACCGAGCAGTACTTC. Full variable domain (outside the CDR3, taken from reference TRBV7-9 and TRBJ2-7): DTGVSQNPRHKITKRGQNVTFRCDPISEHNRLYWYRQTLGQGPEFLTYFQNEAQLEKSRLLSDRFSAERPKGSFSTLEIQRTEQGDSAMYLCASSSPTEQYFGPGTRLTVT.